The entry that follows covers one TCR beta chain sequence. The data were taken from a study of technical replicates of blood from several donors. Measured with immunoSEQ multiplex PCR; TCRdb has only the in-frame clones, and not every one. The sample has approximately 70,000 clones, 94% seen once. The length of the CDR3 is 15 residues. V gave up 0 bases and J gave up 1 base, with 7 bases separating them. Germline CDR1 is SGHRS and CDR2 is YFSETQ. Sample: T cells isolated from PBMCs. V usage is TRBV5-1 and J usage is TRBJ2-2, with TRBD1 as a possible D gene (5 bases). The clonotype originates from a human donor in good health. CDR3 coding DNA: TGCGCCAGCAGCTTGGGGGGCAGGAACACCGGGGAGCTGTTTTTT. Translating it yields CASSLGGRNTGELFF.